This TCR beta chain was recorded in a study of cytomegalovirus exposure and HLA in healthy donors. Study-wide findings and caveats: For most TCR sequences rarity was the rule, although some public TCRs occurred in many donors.

On this clone: Its antigen is still unknown.

PCR employed 60 Vbeta and 13 Jbeta primers. The repertoire was sequenced with immunoSEQ multiplex PCR; TCRdb's copy has only in-frame clones and lacks some. The sample shows around 90,000 clones, 81% of them seen only once. The V gene end was trimmed by 0 bases and the J gene end by 8 bases; junction bases not matched to a gene: 8. The germline CDR1 and CDR2 sequences are SQVTM and ANQGSEA. The CDR3 is 14 amino acids. The sample comprised PBMCs. This TCR derives from a human donor in good health. The chain links TRBV29-1 to TRBJ1-2; 8 bases line up with TRBD1. The CDR3 bases are TGCAGCGTTGAAGACCGGCAGGGGGCGAGGGGCTACACCTTC. Translation: CSVEDRQGARGYTF.